This T cell receptor beta chain appears in the sequencing data of a study of OX40 agonist ivuxolimab in advanced cancers. Across the whole study: The drug used for patients, ivuxolimab, was an agonistic anti-OX40 (CD134) antibody.

The V gene's germline CDR1 is MDHEN and CDR2 SYDVKM. The germline V and J ends were trimmed by 2 bases and 0 bases, with 8 bases remaining between them. This CDR3 contains 15 residues. In regard to this clone: Antigen: not known.

Study-level findings and limits: CD4+ T cells averaged fewer expanded clones than CD8+ T cells. Normalized T-cell clonal expansion was also low in some nonresponders. By week 6 at 0.1 to 3.0 mg/kg, blood CD4+ and CD8+ T cells had expanded clonally.

Sequencing was performed with immunoSEQ multiplex PCR; in TCRdb, only in-frame clones are kept and a portion is missing. Counted here are about 61,000 clones, roughly 85% occurring once; the ten biggest clones make up around 0.47%. The chain is built from TRBV28 and TRBJ2-4; D gene unclear. The material sequenced was CD4+ or CD8+ T cells sorted from blood, taken in a trial of the OX40 agonist ivuxolimab. This clonotype was sampled from an adult with an advanced solid tumor such as melanoma, head and neck, liver or kidney cancer. The CDR3 is CASSLAELAKNIQYF. In DNA, the CDR3 is TGTGCCAGCAGTTTAGCTGAACTAGCCAAAAACATTCAGTACTTC.